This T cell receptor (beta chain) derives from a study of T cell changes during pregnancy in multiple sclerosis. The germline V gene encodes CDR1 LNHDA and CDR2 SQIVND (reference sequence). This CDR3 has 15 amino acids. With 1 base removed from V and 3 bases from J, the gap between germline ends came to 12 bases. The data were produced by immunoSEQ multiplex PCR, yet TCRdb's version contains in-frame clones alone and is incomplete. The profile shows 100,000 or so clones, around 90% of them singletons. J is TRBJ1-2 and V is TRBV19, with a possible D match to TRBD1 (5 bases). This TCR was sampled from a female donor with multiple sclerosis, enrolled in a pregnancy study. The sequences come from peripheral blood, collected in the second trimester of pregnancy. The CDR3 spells CASSIVPARDYGYTF. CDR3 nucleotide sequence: TGTGCCAGTAGTATAGTGCCGGCCAGGGACTATGGCTACACCTTC.